The 31 T cell receptor beta chains below come from one sample, sequenced in a study of T cell changes during pregnancy in multiple sclerosis. Clones were read by immunoSEQ multiplex PCR, and TCRdb kept only the in-frame ones, dropping some. The sample shows approximately 64,000 clones, 90% of them seen only once. The sample here was peripheral blood, taken in the second trimester of pregnancy. The receptors originated from a female donor in good health, enrolled as a control in a pregnancy study.

This rearrangement joins TRBV19 to TRBJ1-1; D unclear. The CDR3 loop spans 15 amino acids. Per germline, CDR1 LNHDA and CDR2 SQIVND (reference sequence). V was shortened by 3 bases and J by 4 bases, with 15 bases between the two germline ends. The CDR3 loop reads CASSIRLVEGTEAFF. The CDR3 coding sequence is TGTGCCAGTAGTATCAGACTGGTTGAGGGCACTGAAGCTTTCTTT.

V gene TRBV6-6 combines with J gene TRBJ1-2; the match to TRBD1 covers 7 bases. The CDR3 runs to 15 residues. Per germline, CDR1 MNHNY and CDR2 SVGAGI (reference sequence). Trimming cost V 5 bases and J 7 bases; bases outside gene matches: 13. The CDR3 reads CASSLPDRARGGYTF. DNA of the CDR3: TGTGCCAGCAGTCTACCCGACAGGGCCCGGGGTGGCTACACCTTC.

The V and J genes are TRBV5-1 and TRBJ2-5; TRBD2 aligns across 9 bases. This CDR3 is built from 15 residues. The J segment lost 3 bases and the V segment lost 7 bases, leaving 10 bases of the junction unmatched. CDR1 SGHRS and CDR2 YFSETQ come from the germline V gene. CDR3 bases: TGCGCCAGCGAAAGAGGTGGCGGGGGGGAAGAGACCCAGTACTTC. Translation gives CASERGGGGEETQYF.

CDR3 loop: CASSGRGGRTTDTQYF. For the CDR3, the DNA is TGTGCCAGCAGCGGCCGGGGCGGGAGGACTACAGATACGCAGTATTTT. The rearrangement links TRBV9 to TRBJ2-3; 8 positions match TRBD2. CDR1 is SGDLS and CDR2 is YYNGEE in the germline V gene. This CDR3 spans 16 amino acids. V lost 3 bases to trimming and J lost 3 bases; unmatched junction nucleotides: 9. Drawing the rest from reference TRBV9 and TRBJ2-3, the complete variable domain is DSGVTQTPKHLITATGQRVTLRCSPRSGDLSVYWYQQSLDQGLQFLIQYYNGEERAKGNILERFSAQQFPDLHSELNLSSLELGDSALYFCASSGRGGRTTDTQYFGPGTRLTVL.

The chain couples TRBV4-1 to TRBJ2-7; 9 nucleotides match TRBD1. CDR3 length: 16 amino acids. With 1 base clipped from V and 6 bases from J, the junction kept 10 bases outside the gene matches. Germline V lookup: CDR1 MGHRA, CDR2 YSYEKL. CDR3 DNA sequence: TGCGCCAGCAGCCAAGTATTACAGGGGGCGAGGGCCGAGCAGTACTTC. It is translated as CASSQVLQGARAEQYF.

The J gene is TRBJ1-2, the V gene TRBV27; no clear D. The CDR3 has 16 residues. Germline values: CDR1 MNHEY, CDR2 SMNVEV (reference sequence). V was trimmed by 0 bases and J by 2 bases, leaving 13 bases between them. CDR3 region: CASSLSGFGSNYGYTF. The CDR3 region has the DNA TGTGCCAGCAGTTTATCGGGCTTTGGGTCGAACTATGGCTACACCTTC.

The chain has TRBV7-9 and TRBJ2-7; no clear D. Trimming cost V 4 bases and J 0 bases, with 13 bases left between them. Germline V gene lookup returns CDR1 SEHNR and CDR2 FQNEAQ (reference sequence). The CDR3 length is 15 residues. CDR3: CASSSPSRNSYEQYF. As DNA, the CDR3 is TGTGCCAGCAGCTCACCTTCGAGAAACTCCTACGAGCAGTACTTC.

The V gene is TRBV29-1, the J gene TRBJ1-2, with D tentatively TRBD1 (5 bases). The germline CDR1 and CDR2 sequences are SQVTM and ANQGSEA. The CDR3 has 14 residues. Deletions cut 7 bases from V and 0 bases from J, with 15 bases between. The CDR3 nucleotides read TGCAGCGCCACCGACAGAGAACCTAACTATGGCTACACCTTC. It translates to CSATDREPNYGYTF.

V is TRBV5-8 and J is TRBJ1-1; D is unclear. V was shortened by 0 bases and J by 7 bases, with 7 bases between the two germline ends. This CDR3 is built from 12 residues. CDR1 and CDR2 (germline): SGHTS, YDEGEE. CDR3 bases: TGTGCCAGCAGCTTGGGACACATTGAAGCTTTCTTT. This codes for CASSLGHIEAFF.

V usage is TRBV5-4 and J usage is TRBJ2-4; 9 positions agree with TRBD2. Per germline, CDR1 SGHNT and CDR2 YYREEE (reference sequence). The V gene end was trimmed by 0 bases and the J gene end by 2 bases; junction bases not matched to a gene: 9. The CDR3 contains 18 residues. DNA of the CDR3: TGTGCCAGCAGCTTGGCCGCGGGGGGGCCCCTTCCCAAAAACATTCAGTACTTC. Protein: CASSLAAGGPLPKNIQYF.

With respect to this clone: Relative to the germline gene, one junction end is altered; a read error may explain this. The chain has TRBV7-7 and TRBJ2-3; tentatively, D is TRBD2 (7 bases). The CDR3 runs to 12 residues. Germline V gene sequence: CDR1 SSHAT, CDR2 FNYEAQ (reference sequence). This chain's CDR3 is CASSARGGTQYF. The CDR3, as DNA: TGTGCTAGCAGCGCTAGGGGGGGTACGCAGTATTTT.

The V call is TRBV28, the J call TRBJ1-2; D not certain. The CDR3 has 12 amino acids. V dropped 11 bases and J dropped 6 bases, with 16 bases sitting between them. From germline, CDR1 is MDHEN and CDR2 SYDVKM. CDR3 loop: CASTTSMDGYTF. CDR3 nucleotide sequence: TGTGCCTCCACGACATCAATGGATGGCTACACCTTC.

The chain couples TRBV7-9 to TRBJ1-4; D remains ambiguous. The germline CDR1 and CDR2 sequences are SEHNR and FQNEAQ (reference sequence). This CDR3 has 12 amino acids. V was clipped by 7 bases and J by 8 bases, with 11 bases between them. CDR3 nucleotides: TGTGCCAGCACCTCCCCCCCGGAAAAACTGTTTTTT. It translates to CASTSPPEKLFF.

The genes are TRBV6-5 and TRBJ2-7; TRBD2 matches at 10 bases. The CDR3 spans 13 residues. Losses at the gene ends were 6 bases for V and 3 bases for J; bases not matched to a gene: 2. Germline V gene lookup returns CDR1 MNHEY and CDR2 SVGAGI. CDR3 sequence: CASRERGGYEQYF. The CDR3 DNA reads TGTGCCAGCAGGGAGCGGGGGGGCTACGAGCAGTACTTC.

This chain connects TRBV4-1 to TRBJ2-7; 9 bases are a match to TRBD1. This CDR3 is built from 15 residues. After removal of 4 bases from V and 6 bases from J, the junction contained 10 bases not matched to a gene. Germline CDR1 is MGHRA and CDR2 is YSYEKL. The CDR3 bases are TGCGCCAGCAGCCTCCCGGGACAGGGTCTAGTCGAGCAGTACTTC. Translation: CASSLPGQGLVEQYF.

CDR3 sequence: CASSVSGGPLNEQFF. The CDR3 coding sequence is TGTGCCAGCAGCGTTAGCGGGGGGCCGCTCAATGAGCAGTTCTTC. This rearrangement joins TRBV9 to TRBJ2-1; TRBD2 matches 10 bases. This CDR3 is built from 15 residues. V lost 2 bases and J lost 6; bases outside the gene matches: 5. Germline V gene data show CDR1 as SGDLS and CDR2 as YYNGEE.

The V and J genes are TRBV28 and TRBJ2-7, with 8 bases fitting TRBD2. Losses at the gene ends were 4 bases for V and 2 bases for J; bases not matched to a gene: 7. From germline, CDR1 is MDHEN and CDR2 SYDVKM. This CDR3 comprises 15 residues. CDR3: CASSSLAGSAYEQYF. As DNA, the CDR3 is TGTGCCAGCAGTTCCCTAGCGGGTAGCGCCTACGAGCAGTACTTC.

The gene calls are TRBV7-8 and TRBJ1-4, with D unresolved. Germline loops: CDR1 SGHVS, CDR2 FQNEAQ. The V gene lost 5 bases and the J gene lost 0 bases, with 16 bases spanning the gap. The CDR3 is made up of 17 amino acids. The CDR3 bases are TGTGCCAGCAGCCCAAGAGAGGGTTTCGCAACTAATGAAAAACTGTTTTTT. Its translation: CASSPREGFATNEKLFF.

The chain links TRBV4-1 to TRBJ1-4, with D perhaps matching TRBD1 (6 bases). Germline CDR1 MGHRA, CDR2 YSYEKL. Trimming stripped 1 base from V and 5 bases from J, with 17 bases between. The CDR3 spans 17 residues. The CDR3: CASSQGRYGGSNEKLFF. The DNA of the CDR3 is TGCGCCAGCAGCCAAGGCAGATATGGGGGCTCCAATGAAAAACTGTTTTTT.

V is TRBV19 and J is TRBJ2-1, with 12 bases matching TRBD2. V lost 5 bases to trimming and J lost 5 bases; unmatched junction nucleotides: 7. This CDR3 is built from 16 residues. Germline V gives CDR1 LNHDA, CDR2 SQIVND (reference sequence). CDR3 amino acids: CASSGFASGRDNEQFF. The CDR3 nucleotides are TGTGCCAGTAGTGGTTTCGCTAGCGGGAGGGACAATGAGCAGTTCTTC.

Turning to this clone: Other DNA sequences of this sample code for an identical CDR3. This rearrangement joins TRBV27 to TRBJ1-1; 7 bases agree with TRBD1. This CDR3 contains 13 residues. J gave up 1 base and V 4 bases, and 0 bases lay outside the gene matches. CDR1 MNHEY and CDR2 SMNVEV come from the germline V gene (reference sequence). DNA of the CDR3: TGTGCCAGCAGTTGGACAGGGAACACTGAAGCTTTCTTT. It encodes CASSWTGNTEAFF.

The gene calls are TRBV5-6 and TRBJ2-7; D is perhaps TRBD2 (6 bases). CDR3 length: 13 residues. CDR1 and CDR2 from the germline V gene are SGHDT and YYEEEE. The V end was cut by 2 bases, the J end by 3 bases, with 9 bases between. CDR3 DNA: TGTGCCAGCAGCTTAACAGCGGGCTACGAGCAGTACTTC. Translated: CASSLTAGYEQYF.

The rearrangement joins TRBV18 to TRBJ2-5; D might be TRBD2 (5 bases). CDR1 and CDR2 (germline): KGHSH, LQKENI. The germline V and J ends were trimmed by 2 bases and 5 bases, with 15 bases remaining between them. This CDR3 is built from 15 residues. The CDR3 region has the DNA TGTGCCAGCTCACCATTGGCGGGTCTAGGCGAGACCCAGTACTTC. Translation: CASSPLAGLGETQYF.

The chain's CDR3 is CSAGGVGSRYEQYF. Written as DNA, the CDR3 is TGCAGCGCAGGAGGGGTCGGGTCCCGCTACGAGCAGTACTTC. The genes are TRBV29-1 and TRBJ2-7; D perhaps matches TRBD2 (6 bases). CDR1 SQVTM and CDR2 ANQGSEA come from the germline V gene. V lost 7 bases and J 3 bases, leaving 19 bases between the germline ends. The CDR3 totals 14 residues.

This clone is a singleton in its sample. The chain combines TRBV14 with TRBJ1-2, with 8 bases lining up with TRBD1. With 4 bases clipped from V and 7 bases from J, the junction kept 14 bases outside the gene matches. The CDR3 has 16 residues. Looked up from germline, CDR1 is SGHDN and CDR2 is FVKESK. CDR3 region: CASSPFQGARVGGYTF. CDR3 DNA sequence: TGTGCCAGCAGCCCGTTTCAGGGGGCGCGGGTGGGTGGCTACACCTTC.

This clone was counted once. Distinct nucleotide sequences in the sample also encode this CDR3. The V call is TRBV28, the J call TRBJ2-4; D possibly corresponds to TRBD2 (6 bases). Trimming removed 6 bases at V and 6 bases at J, with 9 bases between. The CDR3 length is 12 residues. Germline V gene data show CDR1 as MDHEN and CDR2 as SYDVKM. The CDR3 protein is CASSLGGNIQYF. The CDR3 nucleotides read TGTGCCAGCAGCCTGGGAGGAAACATTCAGTACTTC.

The V and J genes are TRBV19 and TRBJ1-4; a weak D match, TRBD1 (6 bases). The CDR3 length is 16 residues. CDR1 LNHDA and CDR2 SQIVND come from the germline V gene (reference sequence). Deletions cut 4 bases from V and 0 bases from J, with 12 bases between. CDR3 sequence: CASSTRDTSTNEKLFF. Here the CDR3 DNA reads TGTGCCAGTAGTACCAGGGACACCTCAACTAATGAAAAACTGTTTTTT.

This clone showed up just once. The J gene is TRBJ1-5, the V gene TRBV6-1; maybe TRBD1 (6 bases). The V gene's germline CDR1 is MNHNS and CDR2 SASEGT. V was shortened by 0 bases and J by 5 bases, with 11 bases between the two germline ends. The CDR3 is 15 residues long. The DNA for the CDR3 is TGTGCCAGCAGTGAAGCAGGGGGTCGGCATCAGCCCCAGCATTTT. It codes for CASSEAGGRHQPQHF.

This clone was counted a single time. This rearrangement joins TRBV6-4 to TRBJ1-2; a possible D gene is TRBD1 (6 bases). Trimming left V 3 bases short and J 2 bases short, with 10 bases between. The germline gives CDR1 MRHNA, CDR2 SNTAGT. This CDR3 has 14 amino acids. CDR3: CASSEGGGNYGYTF. The DNA for the CDR3 is TGTGCCAGCAGTGAAGGGGGGGGGAACTATGGCTACACCTTC.

The chain links TRBV6-4 to TRBJ1-5; D uncertain. Germline V lookup: CDR1 MRHNA, CDR2 SNTAGT. The CDR3 length is 15 residues. Between the trimmed V and J ends, which lost 6 bases and 1 base, there was a span of 13 bases. CDR3 in DNA: TGTGCCAGCAGCTTCCGGGGAAGAAGCAATCAGCCCCAGCATTTT. It encodes CASSFRGRSNQPQHF.

The gene calls are TRBV5-6 and TRBJ1-4; no definite D call. Trimming cost V 2 bases and J 10 bases, with 6 bases left between them. Germline assignment: CDR1 SGHDT and CDR2 YYEEEE. The CDR3 covers 11 residues. CDR3: CASSFGRKLFF. In nucleotides, the CDR3 is TGTGCCAGCAGCTTCGGGAGAAAACTGTTTTTT.